This is a list of T cell receptor beta chains from one sample in a study of CD8+ T cells in alopecia areata. This table comes from immunoSEQ multiplex PCR, and its TCRdb copy is limited to in-frame clones, with some not included. The data show about 120,000 clones, 58% seen once. Sequences were derived from CD8+ T cells sorted from blood, sampled at week 4, from a patient treated with tofacitinib. The source of these receptors is a human donor with alopecia areata. The CDR3 runs from the conserved cysteine through the conserved F or W. Fields, in order: J gene, clone size, CDR3 length, D gene, V gene, CDR3 DNA, CDR3 protein. The D gene is left open where the match is weak. Size tells how often a clone was seen (once, few, many) or the class of an expanded clone, and some rows leave it out.

TRBJ2-1,NA,14,TRBD1,TRBV7-2,TGTGCCAGCACGGACAGGGGGCTTGGCAATGAGCAGTTCTTC,CASTDRGLGNEQFF
TRBJ1-5,few,14,NA,TRBV30,TGTGCCTGGAGTGTAGCGGGGGGCATTCAGCCCCAGCATTTT,CAWSVAGGIQPQHF
TRBJ2-1,NA,12,NA,TRBV6-6,TGTGCCAGCACTAGCTCCTACAATGAGCAGTTCTTC,CASTSSYNEQFF
TRBJ2-7,NA,13,NA,TRBV19,TGTGCCAGTAGTTTGGGACTCTCCTACGAGCAGTACTTC,CASSLGLSYEQYF
TRBJ2-7,few,13,TRBD2,TRBV27,TGTGCCAGCAGTTCCGGACTAGCGGACGAGCAGTACTTC,CASSSGLADEQYF
TRBJ1-2,NA,13,NA,TRBV30,TGTGCCTGGAGTTCTGGACAGCCGTATGGCTACACCTTC,CAWSSGQPYGYTF
TRBJ1-1,NA,16,NA,TRBV19,TGTGCCAGTAGTATAGGGGCAGGGGTGGAGAACACTGAAGCTTTCTTT,CASSIGAGVENTEAFF
TRBJ1-4,NA,15,NA,TRBV7-9,TGTGCCAGCAGCTTAGATTTCGGTTATAATGAAAAACTGTTTTTT,CASSLDFGYNEKLFF
TRBJ2-3,NA,16,NA,TRBV9,TGTGCCAGCAGCGTAGGTGGAGGGGGGCTCACAGATACGCAGTATTTT,CASSVGGGGLTDTQYF
TRBJ1-2,few,14,NA,TRBV30,TGTGCCTGGAGTTCCCTCTCTGCTTTCTATGGCTACACCTTC,CAWSSLSAFYGYTF
TRBJ2-7,few,13,NA,TRBV29-1,TGCAGCGTGCCAATAGAAAACAGCTACGAGCAGTACTTC,CSVPIENSYEQYF
TRBJ2-5,NA,13,NA,TRBV29-1,TGCAGCGTTGAACTGGTCCTCCAAGAGACCCAGTACTTC,CSVELVLQETQYF
TRBJ1-5,NA,11,NA,TRBV29-1,TGCAGCGTTGCAGGGCCCCAGCCCCAGCATTTT,CSVAGPQPQHF
TRBJ2-7,few,14,TRBD1,TRBV25-1,TGTGCCAGCAGTGCCGGGACAGGTGCCTACGAGCAGTACTTC,CASSAGTGAYEQYF
TRBJ2-7,few,14,NA,TRBV4-3,TGCGCCAGCAGCCAAGACTACGGAACCTACGAGCAGTACTTC,CASSQDYGTYEQYF
TRBJ1-5,NA,18,NA,TRBV2,TGTGCCAGCAGTGAAGCTTTTGGCGCGCCTAGTAGCAATCAGCCCCAGCATTTT,CASSEAFGAPSSNQPQHF
TRBJ1-1,NA,11,NA,TRBV29-1,TGCAGCGTTGAAGGGATCACTGAAGCTTTCTTT,CSVEGITEAFF
TRBJ2-7,NA,18,NA,TRBV5-6,TGTGCCAGCAGCTTGGATCTCTCATCTGATGGGCCACTATACGAGCAGTACTTC,CASSLDLSSDGPLYEQYF
TRBJ2-5,NA,14,TRBD1,TRBV30,TGTGCCTGGAGTGCCGGGACAGGGCAAGAGACCCAGTACTTC,CAWSAGTGQETQYF
TRBJ2-7,NA,16,TRBD1,TRBV7-9,TGTGCCAGCAGCTTTTTTCGGGACAGGGGATTCTACGAGCAGTACTTC,CASSFFRDRGFYEQYF
TRBJ1-1,NA,19,NA,TRBV27,TGTGCCAGCAGTCCGCTCCCCGGGACAACACCCAAAGAGGACACTGAAGCTTTCTTT,CASSPLPGTTPKEDTEAFF
TRBJ2-7,NA,13,NA,TRBV13,TGTGCCAGCAGCTACAGGGCTTCCTACGAGCAGTACTTC,CASSYRASYEQYF
TRBJ2-5,NA,12,NA,TRBV29-1,TGCAGCGCCGAGAGTGACGGAGAGACCCAGTACTTC,CSAESDGETQYF
TRBJ2-3,NA,16,TRBD2,TRBV6-4,TGTGCCAGCAGTGACGTAGCGGGGGGGCCCTCAGATACGCAGTATTTT,CASSDVAGGPSDTQYF
TRBJ2-7,NA,13,NA,TRBV29-1,TGCAGCGTTGCGCTAGGAAAAGACTACGAGCAGTACTTC,CSVALGKDYEQYF
TRBJ1-2,NA,11,NA,TRBV29-1,TGCAGCGTTGTGGATAACTATGGCTACACCTTC,CSVVDNYGYTF
TRBJ2-5,few,15,NA,TRBV7-9,TGTGCCGGAGCGAGTTTCGGGACCCCCCAAGAGACCCAGTACTTC,CAGASFGTPQETQYF
TRBJ2-7,NA,14,TRBD1,TRBV10-3,TGTGCCATCAGTGAGTCGGGACAGTACTACGAGCAGTACTTC,CAISESGQYYEQYF
TRBJ1-2,NA,11,NA,TRBV2,TGTGCCACCGAAGCGGGGTATGGCTACACCTTC,CATEAGYGYTF
TRBJ1-2,NA,14,TRBD1,TRBV28,TGTGCCAGCAGTCCATGGACAGGGAACTATGGCTACACCTTC,CASSPWTGNYGYTF
TRBJ2-5,few,17,NA,TRBV29-1,TGCAGCGTTGAAGATAGACCAGTGAGGGGTTGGGGGAAGACCCAGTACTTC,CSVEDRPVRGWGKTQYF
TRBJ1-5,NA,16,NA,TRBV4-1,TGCGCCAGCAGCCGCGGGGGGCAGGGTAGCAATCAGCCCCAGCATTTT,CASSRGGQGSNQPQHF
TRBJ1-2,many,14,TRBD1,TRBV29-1,TGCAGCGTTGAACTTTGGGACAGAAACTATGGCTACACCTTC,CSVELWDRNYGYTF
TRBJ1-6,NA,11,NA,TRBV7-2,TGTGCCAGCAGCCCGACTTGGACAGTCCCCTTT,CASSPTWTVPF
TRBJ1-1,once,14,NA,TRBV9,TGTGCCAGCAGCCCTAGCCCTTTGGGCACTGAAGCTTTCTTT,CASSPSPLGTEAFF
TRBJ1-1,few,14,NA,TRBV19,TGTGCCAGTAGTTTTCTACAGACGAACACTGAAGCTTTCTTT,CASSFLQTNTEAFF
TRBJ2-1,few,14,NA,TRBV29-1,TGCAGCGTTGTAGCCCCTAACTCCTACAATGAGCAGTTCTTC,CSVVAPNSYNEQFF
TRBJ1-2,few,12,NA,TRBV29-1,TGCAGCGTTGATGGGGGGACAAATGGCTACACCTTC,CSVDGGTNGYTF
TRBJ2-3,NA,13,TRBD1,TRBV29-1,TGCAGCGTTGTAAGACAGGGGGCAGATACGCAGTATTTT,CSVVRQGADTQYF
TRBJ2-1,NA,15,NA,TRBV29-1,TGCAGCGTTGAGGAAAACTCCGGGACTCCAAATGAGCAGTTCTTC,CSVEENSGTPNEQFF
TRBJ2-3,NA,15,NA,TRBV9,TGTGCCAGCAGCCCCCGCTTTCTGTACACAGATACGCAGTATTTT,CASSPRFLYTDTQYF
TRBJ1-1,once,14,TRBD1,TRBV4-1,TGCGCCAGCAGCCATCCGGGACAGATCACTGAAGCTTTCTTT,CASSHPGQITEAFF
TRBJ1-1,NA,11,NA,TRBV6-5,TGTGCCAGCAGCCAAGACCGTGAAGCTTTCTTT,CASSQDREAFF
TRBJ2-1,few,15,NA,TRBV13,TGTGCCAGCAGCTTATCGGGTAGTTCCTACAATGAGCAGTTCTTC,CASSLSGSSYNEQFF
TRBJ2-1,NA,13,NA,TRBV10-3,TGTGCCACCTCTCCTAACAGGGTTAATGAGCAGTTCTTC,CATSPNRVNEQFF